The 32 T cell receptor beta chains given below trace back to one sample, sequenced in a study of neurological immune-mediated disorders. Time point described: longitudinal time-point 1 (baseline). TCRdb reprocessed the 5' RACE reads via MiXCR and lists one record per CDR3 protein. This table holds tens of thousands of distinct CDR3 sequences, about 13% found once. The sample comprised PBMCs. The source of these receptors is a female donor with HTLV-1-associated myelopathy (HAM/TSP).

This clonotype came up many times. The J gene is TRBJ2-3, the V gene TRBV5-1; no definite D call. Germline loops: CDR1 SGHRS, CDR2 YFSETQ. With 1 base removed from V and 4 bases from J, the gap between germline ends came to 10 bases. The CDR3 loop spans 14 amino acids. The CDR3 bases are TGCGCCAGCAGCTTGTCCCCTCTGGCAGATACGCAGTATTTT. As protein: CASSLSPLADTQYF.

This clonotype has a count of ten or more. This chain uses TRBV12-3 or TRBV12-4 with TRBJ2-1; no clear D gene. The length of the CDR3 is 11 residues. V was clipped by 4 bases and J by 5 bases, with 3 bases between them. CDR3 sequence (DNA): TGTGCCAGCAGTTCAAACAATGAGCAGTTCTTC. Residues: CASSSNNEQFF.

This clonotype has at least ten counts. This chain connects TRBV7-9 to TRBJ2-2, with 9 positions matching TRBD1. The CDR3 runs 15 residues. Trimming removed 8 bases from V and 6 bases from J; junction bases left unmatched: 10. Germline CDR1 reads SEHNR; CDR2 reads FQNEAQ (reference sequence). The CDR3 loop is CASLRDRALPGELFF. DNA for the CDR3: TGTGCCAGCTTGAGGGACAGGGCGTTACCCGGGGAGCTGTTTTTT.

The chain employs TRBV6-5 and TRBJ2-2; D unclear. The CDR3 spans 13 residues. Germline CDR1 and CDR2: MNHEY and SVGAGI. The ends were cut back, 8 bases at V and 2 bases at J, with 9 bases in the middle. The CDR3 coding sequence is TGTGCCAGCGAAAAGGGAAACACCGGGGAGCTGTTTTTT. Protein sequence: CASEKGNTGELFF.

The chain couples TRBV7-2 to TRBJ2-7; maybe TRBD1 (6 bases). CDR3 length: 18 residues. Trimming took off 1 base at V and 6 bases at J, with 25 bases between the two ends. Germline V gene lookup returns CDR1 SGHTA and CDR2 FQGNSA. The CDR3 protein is CASSLDYRGRGNGGEQYF. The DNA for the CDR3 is TGTGCCAGCAGCTTAGACTATCGAGGCAGGGGTAACGGAGGCGAGCAGTACTTC.

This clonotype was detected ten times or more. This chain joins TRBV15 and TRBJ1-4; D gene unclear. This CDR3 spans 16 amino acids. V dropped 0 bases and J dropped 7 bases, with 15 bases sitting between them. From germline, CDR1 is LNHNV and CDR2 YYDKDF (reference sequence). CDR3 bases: TGTGCCACCAGCAGAGATTCGCAGGCCGTACGTGAAAAACTGTTTTTT. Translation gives CATSRDSQAVREKLFF.

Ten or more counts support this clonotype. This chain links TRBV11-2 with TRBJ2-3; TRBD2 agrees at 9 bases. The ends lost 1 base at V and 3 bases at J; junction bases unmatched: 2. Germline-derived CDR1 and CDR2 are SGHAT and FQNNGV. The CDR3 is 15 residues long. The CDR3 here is CASSLALAGTDTQYF. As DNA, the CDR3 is TGTGCCAGCAGCTTAGCACTAGCGGGTACAGATACGCAGTATTTT.

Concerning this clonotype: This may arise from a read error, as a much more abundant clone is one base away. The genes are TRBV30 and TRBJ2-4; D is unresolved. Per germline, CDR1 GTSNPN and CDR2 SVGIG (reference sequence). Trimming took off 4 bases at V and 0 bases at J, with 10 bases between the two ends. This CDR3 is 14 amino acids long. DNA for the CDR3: TGTGCCTGGAACTCCTGCCTAGCCAAAAACATTCAGTACTTC. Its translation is CAWNSCLAKNIQYF.

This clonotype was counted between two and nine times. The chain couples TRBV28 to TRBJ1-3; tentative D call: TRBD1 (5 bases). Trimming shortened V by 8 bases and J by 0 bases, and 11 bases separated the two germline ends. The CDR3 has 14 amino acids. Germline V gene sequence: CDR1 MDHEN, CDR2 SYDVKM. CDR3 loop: CASHGGGSGNTIYF. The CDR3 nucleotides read TGTGCCAGCCATGGCGGGGGCTCTGGAAACACCATATATTTT.

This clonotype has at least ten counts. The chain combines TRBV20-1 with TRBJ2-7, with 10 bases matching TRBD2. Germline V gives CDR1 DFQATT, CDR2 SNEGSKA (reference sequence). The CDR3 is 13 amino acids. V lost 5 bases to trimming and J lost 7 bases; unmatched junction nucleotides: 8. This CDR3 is CSAGSSGGREQYF. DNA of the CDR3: TGCAGTGCTGGAAGTAGCGGGGGGAGGGAGCAGTACTTC.

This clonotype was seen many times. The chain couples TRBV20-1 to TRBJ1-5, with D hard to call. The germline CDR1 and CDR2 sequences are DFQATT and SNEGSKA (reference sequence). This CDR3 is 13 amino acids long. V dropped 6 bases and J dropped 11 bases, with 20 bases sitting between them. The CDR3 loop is CSARPVHSWTQHF. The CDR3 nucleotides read TGCAGTGCCAGACCGGTGCATTCGTGGACCCAGCATTTT.

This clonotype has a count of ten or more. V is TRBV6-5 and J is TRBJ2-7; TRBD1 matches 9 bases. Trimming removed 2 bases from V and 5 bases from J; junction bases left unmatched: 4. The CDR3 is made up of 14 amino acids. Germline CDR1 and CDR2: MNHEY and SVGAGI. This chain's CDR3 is CASSYGGQGNEQYF. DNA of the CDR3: TGTGCCAGCAGTTACGGGGGACAGGGTAACGAGCAGTACTTC.

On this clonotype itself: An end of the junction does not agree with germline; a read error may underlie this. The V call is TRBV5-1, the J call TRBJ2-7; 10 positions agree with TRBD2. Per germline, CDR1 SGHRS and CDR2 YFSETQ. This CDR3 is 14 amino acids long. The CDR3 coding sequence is TGCACCAGCAGTTGGACTAGCGGCGGATACGAGCAGTACTTC. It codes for CTSSWTSGGYEQYF.

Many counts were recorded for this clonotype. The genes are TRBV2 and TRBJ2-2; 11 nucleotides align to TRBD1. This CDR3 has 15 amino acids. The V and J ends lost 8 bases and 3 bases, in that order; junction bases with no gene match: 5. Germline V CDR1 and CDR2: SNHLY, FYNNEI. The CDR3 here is CASGGQGADTGELFF. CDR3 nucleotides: TGTGCCAGCGGTGGACAGGGGGCTGACACCGGGGAGCTGTTTTTT. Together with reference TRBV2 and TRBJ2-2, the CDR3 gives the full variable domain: EPEVTQTPSHQVTQMGQEVILRCVPISNHLYFYWYRQILGQKVEFLVSFYNNEISEKSEIFDDQFSVERPDGSNFTLKIRSTKLEDSAMYFCASGGQGADTGELFFGEGSRLTVL.

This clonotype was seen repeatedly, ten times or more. This CDR3 reads CASSQGRNSARVGGYTF. The CDR3 DNA reads TGTGCCAGCAGCCAAGGGAGGAATTCGGCTCGGGTCGGTGGCTACACCTTC. The chain joins TRBV3-1 to TRBJ1-2; no clear D. Trimming left V 1 base short and J 7 bases short, with 22 bases between. Germline lookup yields CDR1 LGHDT and CDR2 YNNKEL (reference sequence). The CDR3 runs to 17 residues.

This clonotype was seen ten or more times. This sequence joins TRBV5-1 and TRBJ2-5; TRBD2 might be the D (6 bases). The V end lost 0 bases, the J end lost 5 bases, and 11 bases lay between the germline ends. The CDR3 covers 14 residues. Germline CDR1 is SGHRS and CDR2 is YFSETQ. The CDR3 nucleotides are TGCGCCAGCAGCTTGGAGCGACTAGACGAGACCCAGTACTTC. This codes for CASSLERLDETQYF.

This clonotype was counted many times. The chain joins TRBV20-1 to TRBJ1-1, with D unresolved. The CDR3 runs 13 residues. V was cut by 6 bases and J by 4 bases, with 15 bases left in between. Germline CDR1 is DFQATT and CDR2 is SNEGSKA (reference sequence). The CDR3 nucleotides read TGCAGTGCCAAGACATGGCTAGGCACTGAAGCTTTCTTT. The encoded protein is CSAKTWLGTEAFF.

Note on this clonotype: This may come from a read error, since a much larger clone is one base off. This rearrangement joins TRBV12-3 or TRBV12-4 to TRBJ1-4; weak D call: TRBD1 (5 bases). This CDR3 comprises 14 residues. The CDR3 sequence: CASSKGPSNERLFF. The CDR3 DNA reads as TGTGCCAGCAGCAAGGGGCCATCTAATGAAAGACTGTTTTTT.

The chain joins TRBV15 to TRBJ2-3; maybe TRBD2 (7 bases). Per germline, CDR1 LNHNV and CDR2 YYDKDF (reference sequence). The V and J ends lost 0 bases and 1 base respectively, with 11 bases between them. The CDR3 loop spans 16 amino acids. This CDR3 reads CATSRDGGGRTDTQYF. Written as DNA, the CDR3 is TGTGCCACCAGCAGAGATGGGGGGGGGCGCACAGATACGCAGTATTTT.

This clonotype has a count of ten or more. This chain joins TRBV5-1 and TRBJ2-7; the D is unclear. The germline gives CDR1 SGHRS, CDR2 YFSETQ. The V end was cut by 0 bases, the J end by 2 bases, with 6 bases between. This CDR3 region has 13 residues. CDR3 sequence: CASSLGGTYEQYF. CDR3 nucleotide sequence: TGCGCCAGCAGCTTGGGGGGAACCTACGAGCAGTACTTC.

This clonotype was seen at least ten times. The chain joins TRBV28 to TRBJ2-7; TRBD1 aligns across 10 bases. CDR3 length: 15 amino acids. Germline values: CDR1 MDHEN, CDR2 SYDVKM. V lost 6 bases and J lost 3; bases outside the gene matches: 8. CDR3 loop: CASSSKGQGNYEQYF. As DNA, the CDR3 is TGTGCCAGCAGCTCAAAGGGACAGGGGAACTACGAGCAGTACTTC.

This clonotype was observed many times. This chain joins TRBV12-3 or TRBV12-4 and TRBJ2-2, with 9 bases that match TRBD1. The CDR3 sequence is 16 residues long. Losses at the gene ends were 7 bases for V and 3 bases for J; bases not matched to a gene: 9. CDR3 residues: CASNSYGDRDTGELFF. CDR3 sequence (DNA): TGTGCCAGCAATTCATACGGGGACAGGGACACCGGGGAGCTGTTTTTT.

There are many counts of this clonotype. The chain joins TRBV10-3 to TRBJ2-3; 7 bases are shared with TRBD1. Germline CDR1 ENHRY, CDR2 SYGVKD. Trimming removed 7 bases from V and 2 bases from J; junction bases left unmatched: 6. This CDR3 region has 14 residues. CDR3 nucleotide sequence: TGTGCCATCAAATTAGGGGGCCCCACAGATACGCAGTATTTT. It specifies CAIKLGGPTDTQYF.

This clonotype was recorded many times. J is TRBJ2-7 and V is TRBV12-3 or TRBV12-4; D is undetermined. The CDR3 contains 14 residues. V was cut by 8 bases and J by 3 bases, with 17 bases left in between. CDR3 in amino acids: CASVPGRGFYEQYF. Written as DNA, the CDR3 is TGTGCCAGCGTCCCGGGTCGTGGGTTCTACGAGCAGTACTTC.

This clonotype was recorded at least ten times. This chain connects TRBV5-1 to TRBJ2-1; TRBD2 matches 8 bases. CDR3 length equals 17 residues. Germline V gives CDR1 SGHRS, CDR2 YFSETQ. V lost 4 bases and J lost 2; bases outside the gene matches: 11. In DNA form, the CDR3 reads TGCGCCAGCAGCCAACTGAGCGGGGGTCTCACCTACAATGAGCAGTTCTTC. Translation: CASSQLSGGLTYNEQFF.

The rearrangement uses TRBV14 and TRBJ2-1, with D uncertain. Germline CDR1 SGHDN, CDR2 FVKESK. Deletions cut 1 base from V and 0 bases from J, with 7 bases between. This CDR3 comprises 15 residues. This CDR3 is CASSQAVFSYNEQFF. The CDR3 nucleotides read TGTGCCAGCAGCCAAGCCGTGTTCTCCTACAATGAGCAGTTCTTC. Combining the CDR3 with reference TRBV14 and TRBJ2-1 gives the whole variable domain EAGVTQFPSHSVIEKGQTVTLRCDPISGHDNLYWYRRVMGKEIKFLLHFVKESKQDESGMPNNRFLAERTGGTYSTLKVQPAELEDSGVYFCASSQAVFSYNEQFFGPGTRLTVL.

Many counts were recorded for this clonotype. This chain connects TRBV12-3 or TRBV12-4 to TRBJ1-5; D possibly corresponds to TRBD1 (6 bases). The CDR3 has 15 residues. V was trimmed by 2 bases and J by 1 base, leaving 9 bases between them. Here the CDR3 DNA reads TGTGCCAGCAGTTTAAGGACAGCCAGCAATCAGCCCCAGCATTTT. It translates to CASSLRTASNQPQHF.

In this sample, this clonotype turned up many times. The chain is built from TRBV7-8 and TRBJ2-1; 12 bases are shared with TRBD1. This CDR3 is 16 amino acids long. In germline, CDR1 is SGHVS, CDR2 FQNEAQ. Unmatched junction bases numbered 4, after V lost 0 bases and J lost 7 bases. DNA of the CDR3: TGTGCCAGCAGCTTAGCCGGGACAGGGGGCTGGAATGAGCAGTTCTTC. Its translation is CASSLAGTGGWNEQFF.

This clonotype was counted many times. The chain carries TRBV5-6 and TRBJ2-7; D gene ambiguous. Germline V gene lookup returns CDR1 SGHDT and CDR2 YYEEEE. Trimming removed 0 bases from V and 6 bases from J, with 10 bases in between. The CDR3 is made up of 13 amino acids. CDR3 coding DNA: TGTGCCAGCAGCTTGGTCAGGCCCAGCGAGCAGTACTTC. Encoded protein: CASSLVRPSEQYF.

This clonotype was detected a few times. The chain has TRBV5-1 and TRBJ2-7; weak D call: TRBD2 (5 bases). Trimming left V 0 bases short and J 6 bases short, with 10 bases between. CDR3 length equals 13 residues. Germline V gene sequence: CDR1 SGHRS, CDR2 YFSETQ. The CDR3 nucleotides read TGCGCCAGCAGCTTGGCCACGGGGAGCGAGCAGTACTTC. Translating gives CASSLATGSEQYF.

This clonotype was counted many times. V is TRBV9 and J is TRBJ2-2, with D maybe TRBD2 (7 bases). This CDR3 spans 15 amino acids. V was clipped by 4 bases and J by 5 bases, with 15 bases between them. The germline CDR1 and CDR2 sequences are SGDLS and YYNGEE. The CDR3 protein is CASSLGGGSTGELFF. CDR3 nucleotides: TGTGCCAGCAGCCTAGGGGGGGGGTCAACCGGGGAGCTGTTTTTT.

The CDR3, as DNA: TGCGCCAGCAGCTTGTTTGCGGGGGCCTCCTACGAGCAGTACTTC. It codes for CASSLFAGASYEQYF. The chain carries TRBV5-1 and TRBJ2-7; TRBD2 might be the D (7 bases). This CDR3 has 15 amino acids. From germline, CDR1 is SGHRS and CDR2 YFSETQ. Deletions cut 1 base from V and 0 bases from J, with 11 bases between.